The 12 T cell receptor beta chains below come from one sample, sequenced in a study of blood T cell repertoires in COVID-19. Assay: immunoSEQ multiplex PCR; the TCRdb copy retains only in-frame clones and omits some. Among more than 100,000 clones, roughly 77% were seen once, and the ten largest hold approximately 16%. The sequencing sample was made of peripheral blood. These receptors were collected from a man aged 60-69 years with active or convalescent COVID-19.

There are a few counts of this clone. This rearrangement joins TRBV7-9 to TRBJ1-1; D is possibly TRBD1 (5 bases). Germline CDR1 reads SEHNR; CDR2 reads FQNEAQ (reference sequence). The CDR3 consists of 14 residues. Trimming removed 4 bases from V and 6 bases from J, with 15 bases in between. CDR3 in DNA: TGTGCCAGCAGCTCGTTTACAGGATACCCTGAAGCTTTCTTT. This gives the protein CASSSFTGYPEAFF.

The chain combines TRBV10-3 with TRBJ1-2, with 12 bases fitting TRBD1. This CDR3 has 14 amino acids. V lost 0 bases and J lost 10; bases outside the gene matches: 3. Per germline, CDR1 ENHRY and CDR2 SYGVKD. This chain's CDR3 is CAISESGTGGVYTF. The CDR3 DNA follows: TGTGCCATCAGTGAGTCCGGGACAGGGGGCGTCTACACCTTC.

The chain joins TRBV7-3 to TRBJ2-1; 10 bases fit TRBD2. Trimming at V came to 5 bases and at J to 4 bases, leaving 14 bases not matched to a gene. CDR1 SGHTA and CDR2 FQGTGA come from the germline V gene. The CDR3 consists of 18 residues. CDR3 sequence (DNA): TGTGCCAGCAGCCGCCTACTAGCGGGAATGGAGTTGTACAATGAGCAGTTCTTC. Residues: CASSRLLAGMELYNEQFF.

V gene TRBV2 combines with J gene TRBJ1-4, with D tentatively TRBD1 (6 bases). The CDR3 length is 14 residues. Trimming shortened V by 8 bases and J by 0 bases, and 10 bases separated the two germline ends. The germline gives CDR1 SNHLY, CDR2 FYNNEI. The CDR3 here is CASRQGTTNEKLFF. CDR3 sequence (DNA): TGTGCCAGCCGGCAGGGGACAACTAATGAAAAACTGTTTTTT. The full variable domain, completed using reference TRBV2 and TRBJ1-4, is EPEVTQTPSHQVTQMGQEVILRCVPISNHLYFYWYRQILGQKVEFLVSFYNNEISEKSEIFDDQFSVERPDGSNFTLKIRSTKLEDSAMYFCASRQGTTNEKLFFGSGTQLSVL.

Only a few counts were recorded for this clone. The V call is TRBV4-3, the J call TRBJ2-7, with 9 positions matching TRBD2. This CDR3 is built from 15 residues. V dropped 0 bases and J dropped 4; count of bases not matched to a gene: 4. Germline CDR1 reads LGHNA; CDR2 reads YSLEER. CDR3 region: CASSQEAGGLYEQYF. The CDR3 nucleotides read TGCGCCAGCAGCCAAGAGGCGGGAGGGCTGTACGAGCAGTACTTC.

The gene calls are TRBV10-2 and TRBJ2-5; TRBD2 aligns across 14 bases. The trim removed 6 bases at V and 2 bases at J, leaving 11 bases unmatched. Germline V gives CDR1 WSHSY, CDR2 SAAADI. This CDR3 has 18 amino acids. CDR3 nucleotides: TGCGCCAGCAGACAAAAGGGGACTAGCGGGAGAGAACAAGAGACCCAGTACTTC. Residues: CASRQKGTSGREQETQYF.

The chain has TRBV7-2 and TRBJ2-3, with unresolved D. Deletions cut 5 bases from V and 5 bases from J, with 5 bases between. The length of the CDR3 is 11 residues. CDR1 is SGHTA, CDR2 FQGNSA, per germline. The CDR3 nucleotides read TGTGCCAGCAGCCGGGTAGATACGCAGTATTTT. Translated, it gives CASSRVDTQYF.

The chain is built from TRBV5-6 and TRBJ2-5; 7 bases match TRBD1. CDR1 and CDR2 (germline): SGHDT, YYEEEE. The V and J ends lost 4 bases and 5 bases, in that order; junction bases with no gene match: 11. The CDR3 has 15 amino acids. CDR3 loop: CASSPRDSFTETQYF. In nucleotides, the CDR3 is TGTGCCAGCAGCCCCCGGGACAGCTTCACCGAGACCCAGTACTTC.

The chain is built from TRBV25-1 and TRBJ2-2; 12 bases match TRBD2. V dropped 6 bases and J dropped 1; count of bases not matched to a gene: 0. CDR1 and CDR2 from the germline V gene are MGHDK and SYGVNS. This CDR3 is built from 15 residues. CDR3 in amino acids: CASRLAGGNTGELFF. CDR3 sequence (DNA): TGTGCCAGCAGACTAGCGGGAGGGAACACCGGGGAGCTGTTTTTT.

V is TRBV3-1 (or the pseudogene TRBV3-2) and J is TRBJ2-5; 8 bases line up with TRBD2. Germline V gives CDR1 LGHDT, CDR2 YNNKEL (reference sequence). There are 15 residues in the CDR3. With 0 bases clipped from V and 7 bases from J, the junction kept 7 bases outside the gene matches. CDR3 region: CASSQDREGAGTQYF. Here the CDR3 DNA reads TGTGCCAGCAGCCAAGATCGGGAGGGAGCCGGGACCCAGTACTTC.

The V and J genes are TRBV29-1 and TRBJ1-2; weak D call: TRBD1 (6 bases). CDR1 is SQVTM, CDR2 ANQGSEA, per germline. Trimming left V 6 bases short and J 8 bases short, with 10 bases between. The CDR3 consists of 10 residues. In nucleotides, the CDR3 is TGCAGCGTGGGGACACAGGGCTACACCTTC. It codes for CSVGTQGYTF.

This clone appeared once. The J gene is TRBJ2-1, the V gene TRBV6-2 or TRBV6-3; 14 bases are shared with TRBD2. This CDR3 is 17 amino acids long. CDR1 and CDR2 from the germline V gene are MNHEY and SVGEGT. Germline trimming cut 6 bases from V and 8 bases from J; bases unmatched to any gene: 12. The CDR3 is CASSPPIGTSGGDEQFF. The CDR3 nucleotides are TGTGCCAGCAGCCCTCCTATCGGGACTAGCGGGGGAGATGAGCAGTTCTTC.